This T cell receptor (beta chain) is from a study of neurological immune-mediated disorders. TCRdb reprocessed the 5' RACE reads via MiXCR and lists one record per CDR3 protein. The sample contains tens of thousands of distinct CDR3 sequences, 5% to 6% of which appear only once. This clonotype came up many times. Its specificity is not known. V lost 5 bases to trimming and J lost 6 bases; unmatched junction nucleotides: 9. CDR1 and CDR2 from the germline V gene are MDHEN and SYDVKM. The CDR3 sequence is 14 residues long. Study results and limitations: The level of TCR clonal expansion was highest in patients with HTLV-1-associated myelopathy and lowest in multiple sclerosis, where it fell below the level seen in healthy controls. The multiple sclerosis repertoire cluster lacked an association with any feature, whether clinical or MRI.

V is TRBV28 and J is TRBJ2-7; 8 bases fit TRBD1. Input material: PBMCs. The sequence derives from a woman under 40 with multiple sclerosis. The CDR3: CASSIIQGVGEQYF. In DNA form, the CDR3 reads TGTGCCAGCAGTATAATACAGGGGGTGGGCGAGCAGTACTTC.